This TCR beta chain emerged from a study of T cell changes during pregnancy in multiple sclerosis (dated by TCRdb to about 2019). Study-level background: The study examined how the T cell repertoire changed over the course of pregnancy in women with multiple sclerosis.

As concerns this clone: Its binding antigen is unknown. The input lacks base qualities; no much larger clone sits a single base away.

CDR1 is given as SGDLS and CDR2 as YYNGEE, both from the germline V gene. The CDR3 contains 15 residues, cysteine and phenylalanine counted. The retained sequence is limited to the CDR3, 45 bases, with the frame set at the first base. V is trimmed back by 5 bases and J by 8 bases, and the junction contains 8 bases that no gene match accounts for. The library was produced with the immunoSEQ multiplex PCR assay. This is the immuneACCESS table as TCRdb keeps it, with only in-frame sequences that have V and J called. A part of the clones is gone; compared with another copy, unresolved V genes explain less than half, and the rest is unexplained. For this sample there are approximately 69,000 clones; 90% to 95% appear just once. More than 0.45% of the sample is in the top ten clones.

This TCR was sampled from a female donor with multiple sclerosis, enrolled in a pregnancy study. The rearranged segments are TRBV9 and TRBJ2-1, with 12 central nucleotides matching TRBD2. This specimen was peripheral blood, taken in the third trimester of pregnancy. The CDR3 region: CASRLGLAGPDEQFF. The DNA sequence follows: TGTGCCAGCAGACTTGGACTAGCGGGGCCCGATGAGCAGTTCTTC.